This TCR beta chain emerged from a study of regulatory T cells in long-lasting Graves disease. This clonotype was observed many times. This sample's time point: newly diagnosed GD, antithyroid drugs for less than 3 months. After RNA was extracted from PBMCs, the TCR library was made from it. The germline CDR1 and CDR2 sequences are MDHEN and SYDVKM. V dropped 4 bases and J dropped 4; count of bases not matched to a gene: 6. The CDR3 runs to 15 residues. Arm-PCR with iRepertoire HTBI primers amplified the CDR3 regions for these TCR beta libraries. One entry per CDR3 protein, called by TCRdb with MiXCR from the multiplex PCR reads. The table has 680,000 or so distinct CDR3 sequences, 16% seen once. These data were also filed under a second study, of T cells in Graves' hyperthyroidism and ophthalmopathy.

The sequence derives from a woman aged 30 to 39 with Graves disease. The specimen was peripheral blood mononuclear cells (PBMCs), collected at new diagnosis, from a patient treated with antithyroid drugs. The V gene is TRBV28, the J gene TRBJ1-5; 8 bases are shared with TRBD1. The chain's CDR3 is CASSYQGASNQPQHF. The CDR3 nucleotides are TGTGCCAGCAGTTACCAGGGGGCTTCAAATCAGCCCCAGCATTTT. The full variable domain, rest sourced from reference TRBV28 and TRBJ1-5, is DVKVTQSSRYLVKRTGEKVFLECVQDMDHENMFWYRQDPGLGLRLIYFSYDVKMKEKGDIPEGYSVSREKKERFSLILESASTNQTSMYLCASSYQGASNQPQHFGDGTRLSIL.